This T cell receptor beta chain is from a study of CD8 T cells in Susac syndrome. V was pared by 3 bases and J by 2 bases, with 12 bases between. The CDR3 covers 14 residues. Germline V gene data show CDR1 as DFQATT and CDR2 as SNEGSKA (reference sequence). The authors carried out high-throughput sequencing of TCR beta. They applied it to CD8+ and CD4+ T cells obtained from blood. RNA totalling about 0.45 to 1 ug underwent reverse transcription with random hexamers. By means of immunoSEQ multiplex PCR, TCR beta CDR3 spanning 54 Vbeta and 13 Jbeta underwent amplification. TCRdb re-called the immunoSEQ multiplex PCR reads with MiXCR, one entry per CDR3 protein. The sample includes approximately 130,000 distinct CDR3 sequences, roughly 94% of them seen just once.

Input material: CD4+ T cells from PBMCs. This TCR was sampled from a human donor in good health. The V gene is TRBV20-1, the J gene TRBJ2-3; the D is unclear. The CDR3 protein is CSASVYIVTDTQYF. CDR3 coding DNA: TGCAGTGCTAGTGTCTATATCGTCACAGATACGCAGTATTTT.